Each of the 17 T cell receptor beta chains below was sequenced from the same sample in a study of T cells after yellow fever vaccination (dated by TCRdb to between 2018 and 2021). The sample's treatment or condition label, in plain terms: live attenuated yellow fever vaccine strain. The library was made by 5' RACE. The data were produced on an Illumina NovaSeq 6000. TCRdb trimmed the raw reads at Q25, called clones with MiXCR and kept productive beta chains. Each entry merges the rows of one CDR3 protein and shows their most common DNA and genes. The sample contains approximately 330,000 distinct CDR3 sequences, roughly an eighth of them found a single time. 2.5% to 3.5% of the sample comes from the top ten. Specimen: CD4+ T cells sorted from PBMCs, collected 15 days after the yellow fever booster vaccination. These TCRs come from a man aged 18 to 30 who received the YFV17D yellow fever vaccine.

J is TRBJ1-1 and V is TRBV16; D remains unclear. Trimming pared 2 bases from V and 5 bases from J, leaving 12 bases between. This CDR3 comprises 14 residues. CDR1 KGHSY and CDR2 FQNENV come from the germline V gene. CDR3 sequence (DNA): TGTGCCAGCAGCCAAAGTGAGGGTGGGACTGAAGCTTTCTTT. Translating it yields CASSQSEGGTEAFF. The variable domain in full, with the rest retrieved from reference TRBV16 and TRBJ1-1, is GEEVAQTPKHLVRGEGQKAKLYCAPIKGHSYVFWYQQVLKNEFKFLISFQNENVFDETGMPKERFSAKCLPNSPCSLEIQATKLEDSAVYFCASSQSEGGTEAFFGQGTRLTVV.

This clonotype was counted between two and nine times. This chain's CDR3 is CSVVGDIKGNEQFF. CDR3 coding DNA: TGCAGCGTTGTCGGGGACATCAAAGGGAATGAGCAGTTCTTC. The chain has TRBV29-1 and TRBJ2-1; a possible D gene is TRBD1 (6 bases). This CDR3 is built from 14 residues. Germline CDR1 and CDR2: SQVTM and ANQGSEA. Trimming left V 4 bases short and J 7 bases short, with 17 bases between.

This clonotype has only a few counts. V usage is TRBV12-3 or TRBV12-4 and J usage is TRBJ2-2, with D possibly being TRBD2 (5 bases). V lost 6 bases to trimming and J lost 5 bases, with 16 bases between them. The CDR3 runs 15 residues. CDR3 DNA sequence: TGTGCCAGCAGCCGACGCCTAGAGGGAACCGGGGAGCTGTTTTTT. This gives the protein CASSRRLEGTGELFF.

Details on this clonotype: The junction departs from the called germline gene at one end, perhaps through a read error. The V gene is TRBV11-3, the J gene TRBJ2-4, with TRBD2 identical over 7 bases. This CDR3 is 12 amino acids long. In germline, CDR1 is SGHNT, CDR2 YENEEA. The CDR3 loop reads CASSPKLRDYHF. CDR3 DNA: TGTGCCAGCAGCCCAAAACTCCGGGACTACCACTTC.

A few counts support this clonotype. The chain uses TRBV14 and TRBJ2-7; the match to TRBD1 covers 8 bases. This CDR3 contains 15 residues. Germline CDR1 SGHDN, CDR2 FVKESK. V shed 2 bases, J shed 2 bases, and the junction held 5 bases outside the gene matches. In nucleotides, the CDR3 is TGTGCCAGCAGCCAACCCGGGACAGGCCCCTACGAGCAGTACTTC. It yields the protein CASSQPGTGPYEQYF.

This clonotype was seen many times. The rearrangement links TRBV7-2 to TRBJ2-3; D possibly corresponds to TRBD2 (6 bases). The CDR3 contains 14 residues. Per germline, CDR1 SGHTA and CDR2 FQGNSA. The V end was cut by 7 bases, the J end by 7 bases, with 18 bases between. The CDR3, as DNA: TGTGCCAGCACCCCGGGGGACCTCGCGAATACGCAGTATTTT. It encodes CASTPGDLANTQYF.

The J gene is TRBJ2-3, the V gene TRBV18, with 10 nucleotides matching TRBD1. The V segment lost 6 bases and the J segment 6 bases; nucleotides outside the gene matches: 15. CDR1 and CDR2 from the germline V gene are KGHSH and LQKENI. This CDR3 spans 17 amino acids. In nucleotides, the CDR3 is TGTGCCAGCTCCCCCAATCTAGGACAGGGGGGTTTGGATACGCAGTATTTT. Translated, it gives CASSPNLGQGGLDTQYF.

J is TRBJ1-2 and V is TRBV30; the D gene is possibly TRBD1 (5 bases). Trimming removed 1 base at V and 0 bases at J, with 6 bases between. The CDR3 loop spans 13 amino acids. Germline CDR1 GTSNPN, CDR2 SVGIG (reference sequence). CDR3 nucleotide sequence: TGTGCCTGGAGTGGACAGCCTAACTATGGCTACACCTTC. Translating it yields CAWSGQPNYGYTF.

The chain has TRBV6-6 and TRBJ1-1, with D possibly TRBD1 on 5 matching bases. V lost 2 bases and J 0 bases, leaving 13 bases between the germline ends. Looked up from germline, CDR1 is MNHNY and CDR2 is SVGAGI (reference sequence). The CDR3 loop spans 16 amino acids. Here the CDR3 DNA reads TGTGCCAGCAGTTACCTACCGGGACCTATGAACACTGAAGCTTTCTTT. Residues: CASSYLPGPMNTEAFF.

This clonotype turned up a few times. The rearrangement uses TRBV4-2 and TRBJ1-2; 8 bases are shared with TRBD1. The CDR3 spans 14 residues. With 3 bases clipped from V and 4 bases from J, the junction kept 4 bases outside the gene matches. CDR1 is LGHNA and CDR2 is YNFKEQ in the germline V gene. Written as DNA, the CDR3 is TGTGCCAGCAGCCAGGACAGGGAGGGCTATGGCTACACCTTC. Its protein product is CASSQDREGYGYTF.

This clonotype was counted a few times. This rearrangement joins TRBV5-6 to TRBJ1-6; D gene ambiguous. With 4 bases removed from V and 14 bases from J, the gap between germline ends came to 13 bases. Germline V CDR1 and CDR2: SGHDT, YYEEEE. The CDR3 spans 12 residues. The DNA for the CDR3 is TGTGCCAGCAGCCCAGTCGATAGGACCCTCCACTTT. Its translation is CASSPVDRTLHF.

V gene TRBV2 combines with J gene TRBJ2-5; 9 bases are a match to TRBD2. CDR1 is SNHLY, CDR2 FYNNEI, per germline. V shed 7 bases and J 4 bases; nucleotides not matched to a gene: 10. The length of the CDR3 is 15 residues. The CDR3 sequence is CASTPGLAPGETQYF. In nucleotides, the CDR3 is TGTGCCAGCACTCCGGGACTAGCTCCAGGAGAGACCCAGTACTTC.

This clonotype has more than one count but fewer than ten. The rearrangement uses TRBV7-2 and TRBJ2-5, with TRBD2 as a possible D gene (6 bases). Trimming pared 8 bases from V and 1 base from J, leaving 17 bases between. Germline CDR1 reads SGHTA; CDR2 reads FQGNSA. The CDR3 runs to 15 residues. The chain's CDR3 is CASSPAGYIQETQYF. Here the CDR3 DNA reads TGTGCCAGCTCCCCCGCGGGGTATATCCAAGAGACCCAGTACTTC. The full variable domain, rest sourced from reference TRBV7-2 and TRBJ2-5, is GAGVSQSPSNKVTEKGKDVELRCDPISGHTALYWYRQSLGQGLEFLIYFQGNSAPDKSGLPSDRFSAERTGGSVSTLTIQRTQQEDSAVYLCASSPAGYIQETQYFGPGTRLLVL.

A few counts support this clonotype. The chain has TRBV20-1 and TRBJ2-2; D unclear. V was pared by 6 bases and J by 4 bases, with 15 bases between. CDR3 length: 14 residues. Germline values: CDR1 DFQATT, CDR2 SNEGSKA (reference sequence). The CDR3 bases are TGCAGTGCCAGCTCCCGTTCGGGCACCGGGGAGCTGTTTTTT. This sequence encodes CSASSRSGTGELFF.

Note on this clonotype: Given a much more abundant clone one base away, this may be a read error. The rearrangement links TRBV6-5 to TRBJ1-3; 11 nucleotides match TRBD1. The CDR3 has 16 amino acids. After removal of 0 bases from V and 2 bases from J, the junction contained 0 bases not matched to a gene. Looked up from germline, CDR1 is MNHEY and CDR2 is SVGAGI. The CDR3 loop reads CASSYSGQGAGNTIYF. The CDR3 bases are TGTGCCAGCAGTTACTCGGGACAGGGGGCTGGAAACACCATATATTTT.

In its sample, this clonotype was seen a few times. This rearrangement joins TRBV20-1 to TRBJ1-4, with a possible D match to TRBD1 (6 bases). V lost 4 bases to trimming and J lost 4 bases, with 13 bases between them. Germline V gives CDR1 DFQATT, CDR2 SNEGSKA (reference sequence). The CDR3 runs to 14 residues. CDR3 amino acids: CSATTGGRNEKLFF. Written as DNA, the CDR3 is TGCAGTGCTACTACCGGGGGGCGTAATGAAAAACTGTTTTTT.

The chain's CDR3 is CASSLNPSGGDQYF. CDR3 bases: TGTGCCAGCAGCTTAAACCCTAGCGGGGGAGACCAGTACTTC. J is TRBJ2-5 and V is TRBV7-7, with 10 positions matching TRBD2. The V and J ends lost 2 bases and 10 bases, in that order; junction bases with no gene match: 7. The CDR3 spans 14 residues. Germline values: CDR1 SSHAT, CDR2 FNYEAQ (reference sequence).